This T cell receptor (beta chain) was recovered during a study of monozygotic twins with inflammatory bowel disease. Study observations and caveats: Immunosuppressive treatments were not uniform, and this may have added variability to patient repertoires.

Germline CDR1 reads SGHTA; CDR2 reads FQGNSA. The CDR3 extends over 17 amino acids. UMIs that included a 6-nucleotide sample barcode were added by template switching, which took place during cDNA synthesis. TCRdb reprocessed the 5' RACE reads and reports one entry per CDR3 protein, with no DNA. With hundreds of thousands of distinct CDR3 sequences in the sample, the ten largest clones hold about 2.3%. As to this clonotype: Its matching antigen is unknown.

The chain carries TRBV7-2 and TRBJ2-3; as DNA is missing, the TRBD2 call by TCRdb cannot be tested. This receptor was identified in a human donor with ulcerative colitis or Crohn's disease, or a healthy co-twin of an affected twin (not recorded which). Sequencing was performed on blood. CDR3 sequence reads: CASSLTSGGLRTDTQYF.